These T cell receptor beta chains were read from a single sample in a study of T cell repertoires in cytomegalovirus infection. TCRdb independently ran MiXCR on the reads; one entry per CDR3 protein. Of around 800,000 distinct CDR3 sequences in the sample, over 25% are singletons; the top ten hold 9.5% to 15%. These TCRs are of unknown antigen specificity. Specimen: cultured CD8+ T cells from PBMCs, collected from culture after CMV antigen stimulation. These receptors were collected from a human donor in good health (CMV status not recorded). Some clones in this sample may be carry-over from other donors' samples. Each CDR3 is given with its conserved first and last residue. A D gene is named only where the DNA matches it firmly. Clone size is stated in some rows and not others, as once, few, many or a class when expanded.

CSARGGGRELFF	TGCAGTGCCCGAGGAGGAGGGAGGGAGCTGTTTTTT	-	TRBV20-1	-	TRBJ2-2
CASSSGLAGGTDTQYF	TGTGCCAGCAGCTCGGGACTAGCGGGGGGCACAGATACGCAGTATTTT	TRBD2	TRBV27	many	TRBJ2-3
CASSRTDTSVNSPLHF	TGTGCCAGCAGTCGGACGGATACAAGTGTTAATTCACCCCTCCACTTT	-	TRBV12-3/TRBV12-4	-	TRBJ1-6
CASRPSPPWDRPHYGYTF	TGTGCCAGCAGACCCAGCCCCCCTTGGGACAGGCCCCACTATGGCTACACCTTC	TRBD1	TRBV7-6	few	TRBJ1-2
CASSLSGRLHYGYTF	TGTGCCAGCAGTTTAAGTGGGAGACTTCACTATGGCTACACCTTC	-	TRBV28	many	TRBJ1-2
CASSPGTVIPDTQYF	TGTGCCAGCAGCCCCGGGACAGTTATCCCAGATACGCAGTATTTT	TRBD1	TRBV11-1	few	TRBJ2-3
CASSDQGRQFF	TGTGCCAGCAGTGATCAGGGGAGGCAGTTCTTC	-	TRBV2	-	TRBJ2-1
CASSIRGRNTEAFF	TGTGCCAGTAGTATCAGGGGGCGGAACACTGAAGCTTTCTTT	TRBD1	TRBV19	-	TRBJ1-1
CATRTGSGANVLTF	TGTGCCACCCGGACAGGGTCTGGGGCCAACGTCCTGACTTTC	TRBD1	TRBV10-3	-	TRBJ2-6
CASSELSNEQFF	TGTGCCAGCAGTGAACTGAGCAATGAGCAGTTCTTC	-	TRBV25-1	-	TRBJ2-1
CASSLSPGEANNEQFF	TGTGCCAGCAGTTTATCCCCAGGGGAGGCTAACAATGAGCAGTTCTTC	-	TRBV27	many	TRBJ2-1
CASSLALNSGGPDVADTQYF	TGTGCCAGCAGCTTAGCGCTGAATAGCGGGGGGCCGGATGTGGCAGATACGCAGTATTTT	TRBD2	TRBV7-6	few	TRBJ2-3
CASSLRQRDGYTF	TGTGCCAGCAGTTTACGTCAGCGAGATGGCTACACCTTC	-	TRBV28	-	TRBJ1-2
CASSLITSTYEQYF	TGTGCCAGCAGCTTAATCACTTCCACCTACGAGCAGTACTTC	-	TRBV7-2	many	TRBJ2-7
CASSLRQLWRGGLDTQYF	TGTGCCAGCAGCCTCCGTCAACTTTGGCGGGGGGGATTAGATACGCAGTATTTT	TRBD2	TRBV14	-	TRBJ2-3
CASSNTLEAQYF	TGCGCCAGCAGCAATACCCTGGAGGCGCAGTATTTT	-	TRBV4-1	-	TRBJ2-3